The entry that follows covers one T cell receptor (beta chain) sequence. The antigen is unknown. Preparation of the TCRbeta library involved a method that used unique molecular identifiers. MiXCR was run by TCRdb on the PCR reads, yielding one entry per CDR3 protein. The table includes about 980,000 distinct CDR3 sequences, about 30% detected once. This record belongs to a study of T-cell reconstitution after alpha-beta-depleted transplantation in children. Overall study findings and caveats: Diversity and T-cell counts at one year after transplant derived mostly from new T cells. Certain patients had high TCRbeta diversity at day 60, and it came from recipient T cells and thymic progenitors that survived. As was reported, about two months after transplant, alpha-beta T cells came from several hundred expanded graft clones.

The source of this sequence is a boy under two years old who had a stem cell transplant for SCID, so the T cells may come from the graft donor. The sequenced sample was PBMCs, mostly from graft donor cells, obtained 360 days after TCRalphabeta/CD19-depleted stem cell transplant.

DNA for the CDR3: TGTGCCAGCAGTTTCCGGCCGGGGGGCTATTTGTACGAGCAGTACTTC. It yields the protein CASSFRPGGYLYEQYF. The chain joins TRBV27 to TRBJ2-7; TRBD2 is a possible D gene (7 bases). The CDR3 loop spans 16 amino acids. From germline, CDR1 is MNHEY and CDR2 SMNVEV (reference sequence). V lost 3 bases, J lost 4 bases, and 19 bases lay in between.